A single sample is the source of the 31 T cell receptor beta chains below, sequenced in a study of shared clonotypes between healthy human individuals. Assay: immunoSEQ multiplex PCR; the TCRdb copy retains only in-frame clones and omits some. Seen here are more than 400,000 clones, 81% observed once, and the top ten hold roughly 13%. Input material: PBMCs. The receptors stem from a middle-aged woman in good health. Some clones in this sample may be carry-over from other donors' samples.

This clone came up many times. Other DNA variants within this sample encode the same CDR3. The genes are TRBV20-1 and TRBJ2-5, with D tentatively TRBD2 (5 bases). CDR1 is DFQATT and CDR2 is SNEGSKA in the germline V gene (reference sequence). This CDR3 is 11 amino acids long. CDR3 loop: CGLLSGETQYF. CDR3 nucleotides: TGCGGACTCCTCTCTGGGGAGACCCAGTACTTC.

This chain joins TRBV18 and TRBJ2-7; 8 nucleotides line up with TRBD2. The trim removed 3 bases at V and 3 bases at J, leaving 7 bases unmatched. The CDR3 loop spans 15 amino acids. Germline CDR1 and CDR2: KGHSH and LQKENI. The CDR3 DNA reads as TGTGCCAGCTCACCTCCCGGGAGGGGACTCTACGAGCAGTACTTC. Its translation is CASSPPGRGLYEQYF. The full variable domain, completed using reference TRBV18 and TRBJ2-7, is NAGVMQNPRHLVRRRGQEARLRCSPMKGHSHVYWYRQLPEEGLKFMVYLQKENIIDESGMPKERFSAEFPKEGPSILRIQQVVRGDSAAYFCASSPPGRGLYEQYFGPGTRLTVT.

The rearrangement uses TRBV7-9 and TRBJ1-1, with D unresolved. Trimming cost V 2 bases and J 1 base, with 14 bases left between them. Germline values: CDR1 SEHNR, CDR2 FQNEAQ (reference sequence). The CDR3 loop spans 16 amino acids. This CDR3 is CASSLSLAGSNTEAFF. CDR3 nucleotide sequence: TGTGCCAGCAGCTTAAGCCTGGCTGGATCGAACACTGAAGCTTTCTTT.

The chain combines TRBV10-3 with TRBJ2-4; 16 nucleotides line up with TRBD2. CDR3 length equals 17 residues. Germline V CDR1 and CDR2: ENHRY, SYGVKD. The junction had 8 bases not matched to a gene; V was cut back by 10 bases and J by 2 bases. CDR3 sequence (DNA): TGTGCCAAATCGGGACTAGCGGGAGGGCGGTCCAAAAACATTCAGTACTTC. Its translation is CAKSGLAGGRSKNIQYF.

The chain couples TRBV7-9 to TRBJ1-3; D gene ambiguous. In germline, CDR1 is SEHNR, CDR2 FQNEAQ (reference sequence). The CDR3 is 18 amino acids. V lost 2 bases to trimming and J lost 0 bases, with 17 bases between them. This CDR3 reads CASSLHHTVLSSGNTIYF. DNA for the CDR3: TGTGCCAGCAGCTTACATCATACTGTCCTTTCCTCTGGAAACACCATATATTTT. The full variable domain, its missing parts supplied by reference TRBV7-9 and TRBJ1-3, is DTGVSQNPRHKITKRGQNVTFRCDPISEHNRLYWYRQTLGQGPEFLTYFQNEAQLEKSRLLSDRFSAERPKGSFSTLEIQRTEQGDSAMYLCASSLHHTVLSSGNTIYFGEGSWLTVV.

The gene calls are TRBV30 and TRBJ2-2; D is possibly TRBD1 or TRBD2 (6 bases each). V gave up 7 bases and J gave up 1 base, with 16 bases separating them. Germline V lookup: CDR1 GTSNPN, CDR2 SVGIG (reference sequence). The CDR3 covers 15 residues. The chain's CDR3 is CALGRGRGNTGELFF. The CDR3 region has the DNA TGTGCCTTAGGCCGGGGGCGGGGGAACACCGGGGAGCTGTTTTTT.

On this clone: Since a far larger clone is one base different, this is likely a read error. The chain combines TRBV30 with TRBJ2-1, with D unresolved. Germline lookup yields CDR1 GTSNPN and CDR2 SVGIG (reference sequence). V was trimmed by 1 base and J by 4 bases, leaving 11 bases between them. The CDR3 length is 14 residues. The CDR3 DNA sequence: TGTGCCTGGAGTGGGTGGATCCCTTACAATGAGCAGTTCTTC. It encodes CAWSGWIPYNEQFF.

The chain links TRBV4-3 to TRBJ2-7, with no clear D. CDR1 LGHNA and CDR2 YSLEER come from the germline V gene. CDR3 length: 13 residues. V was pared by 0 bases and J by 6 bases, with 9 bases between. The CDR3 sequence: CASSQDWVIEQYF. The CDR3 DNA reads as TGCGCCAGCAGCCAAGATTGGGTCATCGAGCAGTACTTC.

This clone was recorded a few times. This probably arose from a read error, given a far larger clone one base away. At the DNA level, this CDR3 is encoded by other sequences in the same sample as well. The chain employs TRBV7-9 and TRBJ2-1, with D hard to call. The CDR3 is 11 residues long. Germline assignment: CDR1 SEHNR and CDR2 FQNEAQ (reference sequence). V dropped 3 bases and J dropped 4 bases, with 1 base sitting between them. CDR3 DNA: TGTGCCAGCAGCTTTTACAATGAGCAGTTCTTC. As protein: CASSFYNEQFF.

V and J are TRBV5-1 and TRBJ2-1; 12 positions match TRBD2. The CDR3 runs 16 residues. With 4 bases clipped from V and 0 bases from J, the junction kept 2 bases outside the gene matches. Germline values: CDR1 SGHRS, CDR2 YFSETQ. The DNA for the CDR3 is TGCGCCAGCAGCAGGACTAGCGGGAACTCCTACAATGAGCAGTTCTTC. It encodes CASSRTSGNSYNEQFF.

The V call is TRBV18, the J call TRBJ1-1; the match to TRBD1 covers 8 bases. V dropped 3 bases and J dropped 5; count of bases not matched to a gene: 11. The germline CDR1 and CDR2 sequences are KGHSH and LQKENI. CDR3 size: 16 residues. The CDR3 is CASSPSSGTGRTEAFF. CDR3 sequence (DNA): TGTGCCAGCTCACCTTCCTCCGGGACAGGACGGACTGAAGCTTTCTTT.

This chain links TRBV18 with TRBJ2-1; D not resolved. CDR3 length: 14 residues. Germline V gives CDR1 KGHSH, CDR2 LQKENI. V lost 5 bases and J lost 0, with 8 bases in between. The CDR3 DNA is TGTGCCAGCTCAGGGGATCGCTCCTACAATGAGCAGTTCTTC. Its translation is CASSGDRSYNEQFF.

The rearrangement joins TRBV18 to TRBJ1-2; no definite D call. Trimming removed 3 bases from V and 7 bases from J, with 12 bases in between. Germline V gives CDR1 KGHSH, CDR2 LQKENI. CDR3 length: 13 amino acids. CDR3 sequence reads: CASSPQRESGYTF. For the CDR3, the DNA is TGTGCCAGCTCACCTCAAAGGGAGTCTGGCTACACCTTC. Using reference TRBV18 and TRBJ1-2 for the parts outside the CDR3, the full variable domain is NAGVMQNPRHLVRRRGQEARLRCSPMKGHSHVYWYRQLPEEGLKFMVYLQKENIIDESGMPKERFSAEFPKEGPSILRIQQVVRGDSAAYFCASSPQRESGYTFGSGTRLTVV.

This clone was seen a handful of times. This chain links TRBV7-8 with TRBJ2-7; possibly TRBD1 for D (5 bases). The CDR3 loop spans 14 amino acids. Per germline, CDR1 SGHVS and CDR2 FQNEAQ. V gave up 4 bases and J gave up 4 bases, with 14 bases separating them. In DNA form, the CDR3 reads TGTGCCAGCAGCTCCCAGGTGGGGCAATACGAGCAGTACTTC. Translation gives CASSSQVGQYEQYF.

The CDR3 DNA is TGTGCCAGCAGTGCCGGCCCCGGACTAGCCTCCTACAATGAGCAGTTCTTC. It codes for CASSAGPGLASYNEQFF. This chain joins TRBV25-1 and TRBJ2-1; TRBD2 matches at 8 bases. CDR3 length: 17 amino acids. The V gene's germline CDR1 is MGHDK and CDR2 SYGVNS. Germline trimming cut 4 bases from V and 0 bases from J; bases unmatched to any gene: 8.

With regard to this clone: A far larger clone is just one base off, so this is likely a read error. Here the CDR3 DNA reads TGCGCCAGCAGCTTGAGGGGCGGCACTGGAGCTTTCTTT. Translated, it gives CASSLRGGTGAFF. The chain employs TRBV5-1 and TRBJ1-1; a possible D gene is TRBD1 (5 bases). CDR3 size: 13 residues. CDR1 SGHRS and CDR2 YFSETQ come from the germline V gene.

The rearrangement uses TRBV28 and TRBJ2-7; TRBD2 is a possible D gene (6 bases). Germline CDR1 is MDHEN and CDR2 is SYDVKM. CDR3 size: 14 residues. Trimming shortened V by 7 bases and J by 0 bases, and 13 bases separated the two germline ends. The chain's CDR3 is CASNKRVGSYEQYF. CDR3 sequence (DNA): TGTGCCAGCAACAAGCGGGTGGGCTCCTACGAGCAGTACTTC.

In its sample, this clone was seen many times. CDR3 sequence (DNA): TGTGCCAGCAGCGAAGCCGGGACAGGAGCCTACGAGCAGTACTTC. Encoded protein: CASSEAGTGAYEQYF. The chain combines TRBV7-3 with TRBJ2-7, with 8 positions matching TRBD1. The germline gives CDR1 SGHTA, CDR2 FQGTGA. V lost 5 bases and J lost 2; bases outside the gene matches: 8. The CDR3 covers 15 residues.

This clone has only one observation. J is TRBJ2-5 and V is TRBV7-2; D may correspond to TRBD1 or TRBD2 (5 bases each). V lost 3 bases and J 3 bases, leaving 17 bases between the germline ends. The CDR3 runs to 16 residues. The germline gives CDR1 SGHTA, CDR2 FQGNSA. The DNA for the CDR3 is TGTGCCAGCAGCTTTTTCTTAGGGGACGGGGAAGAGACCCAGTACTTC. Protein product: CASSFFLGDGEETQYF.

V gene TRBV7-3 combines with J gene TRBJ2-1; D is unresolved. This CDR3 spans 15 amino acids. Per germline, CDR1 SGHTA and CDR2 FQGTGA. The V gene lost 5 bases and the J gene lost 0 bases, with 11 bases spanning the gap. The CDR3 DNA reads TGTGCCAGCAGCCCGATACCGAGCTCCTACAATGAGCAGTTCTTC. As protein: CASSPIPSSYNEQFF. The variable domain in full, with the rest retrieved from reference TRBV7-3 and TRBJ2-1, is GAGVSQTPSNKVTEKGKYVELRCDPISGHTALYWYRQSLGQGPEFLIYFQGTGAADDSGLPNDRFFAVRPEGSVSTLKIQRTERGDSAVYLCASSPIPSSYNEQFFGPGTRLTVL.

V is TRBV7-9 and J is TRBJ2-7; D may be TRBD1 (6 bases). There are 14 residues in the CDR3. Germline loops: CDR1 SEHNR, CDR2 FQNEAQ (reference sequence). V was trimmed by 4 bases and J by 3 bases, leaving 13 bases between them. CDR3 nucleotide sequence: TGTGCCAGCAGCTACCGGGACAAGAACTACGAGCAGTACTTC. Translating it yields CASSYRDKNYEQYF.

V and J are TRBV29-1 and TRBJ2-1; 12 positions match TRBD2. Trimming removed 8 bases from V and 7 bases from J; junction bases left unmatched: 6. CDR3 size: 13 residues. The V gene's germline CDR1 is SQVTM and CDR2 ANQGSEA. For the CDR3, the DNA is TGCAGCACCACTAGCGGGGGGCTTAATGAGCAGTTCTTC. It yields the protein CSTTSGGLNEQFF.

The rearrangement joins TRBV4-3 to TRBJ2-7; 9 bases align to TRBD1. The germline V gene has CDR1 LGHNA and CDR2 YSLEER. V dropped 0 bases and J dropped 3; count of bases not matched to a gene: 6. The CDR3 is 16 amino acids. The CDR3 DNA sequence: TGCGCCAGCAGCCAAGATTGGACAGGGGCCTTCTACGAGCAGTACTTC. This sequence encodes CASSQDWTGAFYEQYF.

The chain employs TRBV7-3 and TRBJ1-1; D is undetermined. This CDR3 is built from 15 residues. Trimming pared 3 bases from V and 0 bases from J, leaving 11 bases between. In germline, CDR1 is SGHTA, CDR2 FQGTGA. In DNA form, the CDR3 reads TGTGCCAGCAGCTTTGGACCCCAGATGAACACTGAAGCTTTCTTT. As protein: CASSFGPQMNTEAFF.

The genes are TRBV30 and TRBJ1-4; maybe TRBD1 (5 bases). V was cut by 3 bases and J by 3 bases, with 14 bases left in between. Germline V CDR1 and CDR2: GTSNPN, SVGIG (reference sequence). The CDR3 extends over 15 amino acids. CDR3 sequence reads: CAWSANMGPNEKLFF. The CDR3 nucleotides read TGTGCCTGGAGCGCCAATATGGGGCCTAATGAAAAACTGTTTTTT.

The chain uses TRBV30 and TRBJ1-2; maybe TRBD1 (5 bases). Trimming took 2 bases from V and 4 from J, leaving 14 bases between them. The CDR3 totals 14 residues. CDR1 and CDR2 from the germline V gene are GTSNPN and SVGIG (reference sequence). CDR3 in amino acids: CAWSSGYWSYGYTF. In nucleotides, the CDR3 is TGTGCCTGGAGTTCAGGGTATTGGTCCTATGGCTACACCTTC.

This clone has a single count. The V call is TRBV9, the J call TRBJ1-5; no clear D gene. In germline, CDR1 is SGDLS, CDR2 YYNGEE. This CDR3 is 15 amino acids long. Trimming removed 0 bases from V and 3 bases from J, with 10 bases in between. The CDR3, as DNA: TGTGCCAGCAGCGTAGGGAACAACCTCAATCAGCCCCAGCATTTT. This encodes CASSVGNNLNQPQHF.

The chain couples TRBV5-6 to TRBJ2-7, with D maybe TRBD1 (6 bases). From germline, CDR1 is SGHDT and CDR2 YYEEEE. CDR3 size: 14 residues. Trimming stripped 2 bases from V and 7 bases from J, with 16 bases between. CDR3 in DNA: TGTGCCAGCAGCTTCGGGCAGGGGCTGAGGGAGCAGTACTTC. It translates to CASSFGQGLREQYF.

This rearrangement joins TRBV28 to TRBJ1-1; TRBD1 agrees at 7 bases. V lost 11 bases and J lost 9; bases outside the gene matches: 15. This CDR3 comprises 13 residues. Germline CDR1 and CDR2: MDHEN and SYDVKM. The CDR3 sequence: CALASRTGGKAFF. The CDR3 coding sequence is TGTGCCTTAGCAAGCAGGACAGGCGGTAAAGCTTTCTTT.

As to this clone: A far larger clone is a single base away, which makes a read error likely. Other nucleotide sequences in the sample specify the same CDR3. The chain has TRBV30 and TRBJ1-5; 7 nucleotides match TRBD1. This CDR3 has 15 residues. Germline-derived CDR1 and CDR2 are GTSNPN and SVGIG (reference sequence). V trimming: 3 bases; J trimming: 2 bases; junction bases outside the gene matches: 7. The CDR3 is CAWSLRTGGNQPQHF. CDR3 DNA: TGTGCCTGGAGCCTCCGGACAGGAGGCAATCAGCCCCAGCATTTT.

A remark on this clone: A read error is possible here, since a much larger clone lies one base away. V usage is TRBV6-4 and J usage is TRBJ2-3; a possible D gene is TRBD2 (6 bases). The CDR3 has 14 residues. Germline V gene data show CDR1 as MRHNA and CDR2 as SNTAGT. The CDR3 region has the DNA TGTGCCAGCAGTCCGGGACTTAGCACAGGTACGCAGTATTTT. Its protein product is CASSPGLSTGTQYF.